These 16 T cell receptor beta chains share one sample of origin, sequenced in a study of T cells in Graves' hyperthyroidism and ophthalmopathy. Researchers took RNA transcripts and amplified the TCR beta CDR3 regions from them. Initially, a first-round RT-PCR of the TCR CDR3 employed the HTBI primer set. TCRdb ran MiXCR on the multiplex PCR reads and lists one entry per CDR3 protein. The sample consists of roughly 250,000 distinct CDR3 sequences, 16% of them appearing once. The sample taken for sequencing was blood. These receptors originate from a woman aged 18 to 35 with Graves' ophthalmopathy.

Many counts were recorded for this clonotype. J is TRBJ1-1 and V is TRBV18, with 9 bases lining up with TRBD1. V gave up 5 bases and J gave up 11 bases; unmatched junction bases: 6. The CDR3 is made up of 12 amino acids. The germline V gene encodes CDR1 KGHSH and CDR2 LQKENI. The CDR3 coding sequence is TGTGCCAGCTCATCCGGGACAGGGTTTGCTTTCTTT. It is translated as CASSSGTGFAFF.

There are many counts of this clonotype. The V gene is TRBV12-3 or TRBV12-4, the J gene TRBJ1-2; D unresolved. Deletions cut 11 bases from V and 3 bases from J, with 10 bases between. This CDR3 is 11 amino acids long. DNA for the CDR3: TGTGCCCTAAAGGCCTACTATGGCTACACCTTC. Encoded protein: CALKAYYGYTF.

This clonotype appeared many times. The chain is built from TRBV5-1 and TRBJ2-1, with a possible D match to TRBD2 (6 bases). Between the trimmed V and J ends, which lost 7 bases and 4 bases, there was a span of 15 bases. The CDR3 runs to 14 residues. CDR1 is SGHRS and CDR2 is YFSETQ in the germline V gene. CDR3 region: CASGRDLAYNEQFF. Written as DNA, the CDR3 is TGCGCCAGCGGCCGGGACTTAGCGTACAATGAGCAGTTCTTC.

CDR3 in amino acids: CASNTLGDETQYF. The DNA for the CDR3 is TGTGCCAGCAACACTTTGGGGGATGAGACCCAGTACTTC. This sequence joins TRBV28 and TRBJ2-5, with D perhaps matching TRBD1 or TRBD2 (5 bases each). CDR1 is MDHEN, CDR2 SYDVKM, per germline. The CDR3 extends over 13 amino acids. V lost 7 bases and J lost 5, with 14 bases in between.

This clonotype has a count of ten or more. The chain links TRBV7-3 to TRBJ2-7, with 7 bases lining up with TRBD2. The CDR3 is made up of 15 amino acids. Trimming took 5 bases from V and 4 from J; bases not matched to a gene: 11. CDR1 SGHTA and CDR2 FQGTGA come from the germline V gene. The CDR3 region has the DNA TGTGCCAGCAGCGCCCAACCGGGACTACTTTACGAGCAGTACTTC. Translation gives CASSAQPGLLYEQYF.

This clonotype has a count of ten or more. V usage is TRBV6-1 and J usage is TRBJ2-1, with D perhaps matching TRBD1 or TRBD2 (6 bases each). In germline, CDR1 is MNHNS, CDR2 SASEGT. Trimming removed 4 bases from V and 8 bases from J, with 21 bases in between. CDR3 length: 16 amino acids. The CDR3 here is CASSGYLKARGDEQFF. CDR3 DNA: TGTGCCAGCAGTGGGTATCTTAAGGCGAGGGGGGATGAGCAGTTCTTC.

The table lists this clonotype with many counts. The chain links TRBV6-2 or TRBV6-3 to TRBJ2-1; the match to TRBD1 covers 7 bases. In germline, CDR1 is MNHEY, CDR2 SVGEGT. The CDR3 runs to 15 residues. V was clipped by 6 bases and J by 0 bases; unmatched bases: 5. CDR3 bases: TGTGCCAGCAGAAGAGGGGGCAACTCCTACAATGAGCAGTTCTTC. It translates to CASRRGGNSYNEQFF.

This clonotype has just one count. A much larger clone is a single base away; this may be a read error. J is TRBJ2-1 and V is TRBV20-1, with 8 bases identical to TRBD2. The CDR3 has 16 amino acids. The trim removed 1 base at V and 13 bases at J, leaving 18 bases unmatched. From germline, CDR1 is DFQATT and CDR2 SNEGSKA (reference sequence). The CDR3 sequence is CSARVGSGKGWQTQFF. The CDR3 DNA sequence: TGCAGTGCTAGAGTTGGTAGCGGGAAGGGATGGCAGACCCAGTTCTTC.

V gene TRBV5-6 combines with J gene TRBJ1-1; 10 bases line up with TRBD1. Trimming at V came to 0 bases and at J to 2 bases, leaving 13 bases not matched to a gene. Germline CDR1 reads SGHDT; CDR2 reads YYEEEE. The CDR3 runs to 19 residues. The CDR3 DNA is TGTGCCAGCAGCTTGGCAATTGGAGGGGACAGGGGCAATAACACTGAAGCTTTCTTT. It encodes CASSLAIGGDRGNNTEAFF.

In its sample, this clonotype was seen many times. J is TRBJ2-1 and V is TRBV18; D unclear. Germline CDR1 and CDR2: KGHSH and LQKENI. Trimming took off 4 bases at V and 0 bases at J, with 10 bases between the two ends. The CDR3 spans 15 residues. CDR3 DNA: TGTGCCAGCTCACACAAGGACGGCTCCTACAATGAGCAGTTCTTC. It specifies CASSHKDGSYNEQFF.

This clonotype was found many times. The chain couples TRBV6-2 or TRBV6-3 to TRBJ1-2; TRBD1 might be the D (6 bases). Deletions cut 11 bases from V and 0 bases from J, with 16 bases between. This CDR3 is 14 amino acids long. Germline loops: CDR1 MNHEY, CDR2 SVGEGT. CDR3 sequence (DNA): TGTGCCTCCGCGAACAGGGCCACTAACTATGGCTACACCTTC. Amino acid sequence: CASANRATNYGYTF.

This clonotype has only a few counts. This chain links TRBV6-1 with TRBJ1-5; D is uncertain. V lost 7 bases to trimming and J lost 3 bases, with 7 bases between them. Germline CDR1 is MNHNS and CDR2 is SASEGT. The CDR3 covers 12 residues. The CDR3 loop is CASNKYNQPQHF. The CDR3 DNA reads TGTGCCAGCAACAAGTACAATCAGCCCCAGCATTTT.

This clonotype was recorded many times. This chain links TRBV24-1 with TRBJ2-1; TRBD1 matches 7 bases. The CDR3 extends over 14 amino acids. CDR1 and CDR2 (germline): KGHDR, SFDVKD. The J segment lost 5 bases and the V segment lost 2 bases, leaving 2 bases of the junction unmatched. The CDR3 DNA follows: TGTGCCACCAGTGATTGGGACAGTAACAATGAGCAGTTCTTC. This translates into CATSDWDSNNEQFF.

This sequence joins TRBV2 and TRBJ1-5; TRBD1 is a possible D gene (5 bases). The CDR3 totals 14 residues. Germline-derived CDR1 and CDR2 are SNHLY and FYNNEI. V was shortened by 4 bases and J by 6 bases, with 13 bases between the two germline ends. The CDR3 sequence: CASSVGPGAQPQHF. The CDR3 bases are TGTGCCAGCAGTGTGGGGCCGGGCGCTCAGCCCCAGCATTTT. The entire variable domain, with the rest obtained from reference TRBV2 and TRBJ1-5, is as follows: EPEVTQTPSHQVTQMGQEVILRCVPISNHLYFYWYRQILGQKVEFLVSFYNNEISEKSEIFDDQFSVERPDGSNFTLKIRSTKLEDSAMYFCASSVGPGAQPQHFGDGTRLSIL.

This clonotype has at least ten counts. V and J are TRBV2 and TRBJ1-1; 9 nucleotides agree with TRBD1. The ends lost 2 bases at V and 0 bases at J; junction bases unmatched: 1. Germline V gene data show CDR1 as SNHLY and CDR2 as FYNNEI. The CDR3 has 15 amino acids. The CDR3 nucleotides read TGTGCCAGCAGTGAAAACAGGGGGCTGAACACTGAAGCTTTCTTT. Translating it yields CASSENRGLNTEAFF.

The sample holds many counts of this clonotype. The chain uses TRBV20-1 and TRBJ1-1; TRBD1 matches 7 bases. Germline assignment: CDR1 DFQATT and CDR2 SNEGSKA (reference sequence). CDR3 length: 13 amino acids. With V trimmed by 8 bases and J by 1 base, 7 bases remained unmatched. The CDR3 sequence is CSPRQGPNTEAFF. CDR3 DNA sequence: TGCAGTCCACGACAGGGACCGAACACTGAAGCTTTCTTT.